This T cell receptor (beta chain) was recorded in a study of human T cells and chemical hapten exposure. Trimming shortened V by 1 base and J by 4 bases, and 14 bases separated the two germline ends. The CDR3 consists of 15 residues. Germline values: CDR1 SGHTS, CDR2 YDEGEE. TCRdb re-called the RACE reads through MiXCR, storing one row per CDR3 protein. The sample shows 360,000 or so distinct CDR3 sequences, 6% to 7% of them seen only once. Time point noted: patch test 2, 6 weeks after DPC sensitization. Treatment reported: therapeutic diphenylcyclopropenone sensitization with weekly scalp DPC. Total RNA extraction was carried out from unfractionated whole blood. This clonotype has a count of ten or more. Its antigen is undetermined. The study's findings and limits: The formation of large CDR3 similarity clusters by expanded TCRs significantly exceeded that of controls.

This chain uses TRBV5-8 with TRBJ1-2, with D possibly matching TRBD1 (6 bases). The clonotype originates from a young woman with alopecia areata. Some clones in this sample may be carry-over from other donors' samples. The sample here was whole blood, taken in connection with sensitization to the hapten diphenylcyclopropenone (DPC). Written as DNA, the CDR3 is TGTGCCAGCAGCTTGATGAACAGGGAAGGCTATGGCTACACCTTC. It yields the protein CASSLMNREGYGYTF.